A selection of T cell receptor beta chains follows, all from one sample in a study of regulatory T cells in long-lasting Graves disease. TCRdb processed the multiplex PCR reads anew with MiXCR; each CDR3 protein has one entry. Of about 430,000 distinct CDR3 sequences in the sample, around 16% were seen once. These data are also associated with another study on T cells in Graves' hyperthyroidism and ophthalmopathy.

Here the sequenced sample was peripheral blood mononuclear cells (PBMCs), taken at new diagnosis, from a patient treated with antithyroid drugs. These TCRs come from a woman aged 40-49 years with Graves disease. CDR3s include the opening cysteine and the closing phenylalanine or tryptophan. D genes are given only for firm matches. Expanded clones are given a class, and other clones once, few, many or no size at all.

DNA,CDR3,size,D,J,V
TGTGCCAGCAGCTTTAGGGGCCGCGGGAAAGGTACATTGGGCGGCTACACCTTC,CASSFRGRGKGTLGGYTF,.,.,TRBJ1-2,TRBV7-2
TGTGCCAGCAGTTTAATTCCCCCGGGGACTGGCACAGATACGCAGTATTTT,CASSLIPPGTGTDTQYF,many,.,TRBJ2-3,TRBV7-8
TGTGCCAGCAGCTTAGCGCAGGTGGGGTACCAAGAGACCCAGTACTTC,CASSLAQVGYQETQYF,many,.,TRBJ2-5,TRBV7-2
TGTGCCAGCAGCTCGACCGGACAGGATACCTACGAGCAGTACTTC,CASSSTGQDTYEQYF,.,TRBD1,TRBJ2-7,TRBV7-9
TGCGCCAGCAGCCAAGAGAGCGGCAGACTCTATGGCTACACCTTC,CASSQESGRLYGYTF,.,.,TRBJ1-2,TRBV4-1
TGTGCCAGCAGTTACGGGGGGACGGTAACCTACGAGCAGTACTTC,CASSYGGTVTYEQYF,many,.,TRBJ2-7,TRBV6-2/TRBV6-3
TGTGCCAGCAGTTACATAGTCGAGCAGTTCTTC,CASSYIVEQFF,few,.,TRBJ2-1,TRBV6-5
TGTGCCAGCAGTTCTATCCAGACAGGCTACCGGTTAGCCCTCCACTTT,CASSSIQTGYRLALHF,many,.,TRBJ1-6,TRBV6-2/TRBV6-3
TGCGCCAGCAGCCAACCTTCCGGGGCAGATACGCAGTATTTT,CASSQPSGADTQYF,once,.,TRBJ2-3,TRBV4-1
TGTGCCAGCAGCGACAGGGTTTTTGATTCACCCCTCCACTTT,CASSDRVFDSPLHF,many,TRBD1,TRBJ1-6,TRBV2
TGCAGTGCTAGAGATGGGTCGGCCGGGACAGGGGGCTACGAGCAGTACTTC,CSARDGSAGTGGYEQYF,.,TRBD1,TRBJ2-7,TRBV20-1
TGTGCCAGCAGCTTAGAGATCCCGAACACCGGGGAGCTGTTTTTT,CASSLEIPNTGELFF,.,.,TRBJ2-2,TRBV7-9
TGTGCCGTCGCACCCCGGTCCGGGACAGAGAATTCACCCCTCCACTTT,CAVAPRSGTENSPLHF,many,TRBD1,TRBJ1-6,TRBV10-3
TGTGCCAGCAGTACCGGACTAGCGGGAGCTGAGCAGTACTTC,CASSTGLAGAEQYF,many,TRBD2,TRBJ2-7,TRBV6-1
TGCGCCAGCAGTGAGAGGGGCTTGGCGTACGAGCAGTACTTC,CASSERGLAYEQYF,many,.,TRBJ2-7,TRBV10-2
TGTGCCATCAGCGGGACTGGTCCCTACGAGCAGTACTTC,CAISGTGPYEQYF,few,.,TRBJ2-7,TRBV10-3
TGTGCCAGCAGTGAAGGCTACGGCCTCTATGGCTACACCTTC,CASSEGYGLYGYTF,many,.,TRBJ1-2,TRBV6-1
TGTGCCAGTAGTCTTCAACAGGGAAATGAGCAGTTCTTC,CASSLQQGNEQFF,few,.,TRBJ2-1,TRBV19
TGTGCTAGCAGCTTAGGACAGGGGAGGTCTGGGGCCAACGTCCTGACTTTC,CASSLGQGRSGANVLTF,many,TRBD1,TRBJ2-6,TRBV7-7
TGTGCCAGCAGTCAAGCAGGGCGTACTTTTGAAGCTTCCTTT,CASSQAGRTFEASF,few,.,TRBJ1-1,TRBV28
TGTGCCAGCAGCTTGGAACTAGCGGAGATCAATGAGCAGTTCTTC,CASSLELAEINEQFF,many,TRBD2,TRBJ2-1,TRBV11-2
TGTGCCAGCAGCTTAGGAACTAGCGGGGCCTACAATGAGCAGTTCTTC,CASSLGTSGAYNEQFF,few,TRBD2,TRBJ2-1,TRBV7-9
TGTGCCAGCAGTCCGGAGGGCCGGAACTCCTACGAGCAGTACTTC,CASSPEGRNSYEQYF,.,.,TRBJ2-7,TRBV28
TGCGCCAGCAGCCAAAGGTGGGTGGACGATCAGCCCCAGCATTTT,CASSQRWVDDQPQHF,.,.,TRBJ1-5,TRBV4-3
TGTGCCAGTAGTATCACCGGTCCAGCTTTCTTT,CASSITGPAFF,few,.,TRBJ1-1,TRBV19
TGTGCCAGCAGCTTAGTGGGACAGGGCCAGACCCAGTACTTC,CASSLVGQGQTQYF,many,TRBD1,TRBJ2-5,TRBV7-8
TGTGCCAGCAGTCTTACCGGGTTTGGGGACAATGAGCAGTTCTTC,CASSLTGFGDNEQFF,.,.,TRBJ2-1,TRBV28
TGTGCCACCAGCAGAGAAAAACGAGACAGGGGGCTAGAGACCCAGTACTTC,CATSREKRDRGLETQYF,few,TRBD1,TRBJ2-5,TRBV15
TGCGCCAGCCTCCTCGGGAGCGGCAGCTCCTACAATGAGCAGTTCTTC,CASLLGSGSSYNEQFF,many,.,TRBJ2-1,TRBV5-1
TGTGCCAGCAGCTTGGGGACAGGGAAGAGCACAGATACGCAGTATTTT,CASSLGTGKSTDTQYF,many,TRBD1,TRBJ2-3,TRBV7-9
TGTGCCAGCAGCCAAGCGTTCACCGGGGAGCTGTTTTTT,CASSQAFTGELFF,.,.,TRBJ2-2,TRBV3-1
TGTGCCAGCAGTGAAACCGCGGGATATGAGCAGTTCTTC,CASSETAGYEQFF,many,.,TRBJ2-1,TRBV7-9
TGCGCCAGCAGCCACCGTGGACCAGGTGAAAAACTGTTTTTT,CASSHRGPGEKLFF,many,.,TRBJ1-4,TRBV5-1
TGTGCCAGCAGCTCCAGACGGAATAGCAATCAGCCCCAGCATTTT,CASSSRRNSNQPQHF,many,.,TRBJ1-5,TRBV7-8
TGCGCCAGCAGACTGGGCCCTAGAAACACCGGGGAGCTGTTTTTT,CASRLGPRNTGELFF,.,.,TRBJ2-2,TRBV5-1
TGTGCCAGCAGTGACAGGGCTATGAACACTGAAGCTTTCTTT,CASSDRAMNTEAFF,many,.,TRBJ1-1,TRBV6-1
TGCAGCGTTGAAAACATCCCGGGACAGGGCCGCTATGGCTACACCTTC,CSVENIPGQGRYGYTF,.,TRBD1,TRBJ1-2,TRBV29-1
TGTGCCAGCAGACCCGGGGGAGACGGGGAGCTGTTTTTT,CASRPGGDGELFF,.,.,TRBJ2-2,TRBV14
TGTGCCAGCATTAAAGACGGGGGGCGCTTAAAGACCCAGTACTTC,CASIKDGGRLKTQYF,many,.,TRBJ2-5,TRBV6-1
TGTGCCAGCAGCTTAGCGATGGGCACAGATACGCAGTATTTT,CASSLAMGTDTQYF,many,.,TRBJ2-3,TRBV7-2
TGCAGCGTTGTACCAGGTCTAGCCAAAAACATTCAGTACTTC,CSVVPGLAKNIQYF,.,.,TRBJ2-4,TRBV29-1
TGTGCCAGCAGCCCCGTTGGGACCCAGGAGACCCAGTACTTC,CASSPVGTQETQYF,many,.,TRBJ2-5,TRBV27
TGTGCCAGCAGCTTGAAGGCCCTCCAAGAGACCCAGTACTTC,CASSLKALQETQYF,many,.,TRBJ2-5,TRBV3-1
TGTGCCAGTAGTATTGTGGAGGGAGGGACCTACGAGCAGTACTTC,CASSIVEGGTYEQYF,.,TRBD2,TRBJ2-7,TRBV19
TGTGCCAGCAGCCATACCGGGACTAGCGGGAGAGGGACTGCCTACGAGCAGTACTTC,CASSHTGTSGRGTAYEQYF,many,TRBD2,TRBJ2-7,TRBV3-1
TGTGCCAGCATAAGGACAGGGCGGACTGAAGCTTTCTTT,CASIRTGRTEAFF,many,TRBD1,TRBJ1-1,TRBV2
TGTGCCAGCAGTGAGGGGTTGGGGACAGGGACCTTCGAGACCCAGTACTTC,CASSEGLGTGTFETQYF,many,TRBD1,TRBJ2-5,TRBV2
TGCAGCGTTCAAGTGCAGGCCAATCAGCCCCAGCATTTT,CSVQVQANQPQHF,.,.,TRBJ1-5,TRBV29-1
TGTGCCAGCAGCCAAGCCTTCGTAGTGGGCTACGCCTCGGAGCAGTACTTC,CASSQAFVVGYASEQYF,.,.,TRBJ2-7,TRBV4-2
TGTGCCAGCTCACCGACTACGGGACAGGGGGCGACCGGGGCCAACGTCCTGACTTTC,CASSPTTGQGATGANVLTF,.,TRBD1,TRBJ2-6,TRBV18
TGTGCCAGCAGCCTAGCGGGAGGGCCTTTCACCGGGGAGCTGTTTTTT,CASSLAGGPFTGELFF,many,TRBD2,TRBJ2-2,TRBV7-8